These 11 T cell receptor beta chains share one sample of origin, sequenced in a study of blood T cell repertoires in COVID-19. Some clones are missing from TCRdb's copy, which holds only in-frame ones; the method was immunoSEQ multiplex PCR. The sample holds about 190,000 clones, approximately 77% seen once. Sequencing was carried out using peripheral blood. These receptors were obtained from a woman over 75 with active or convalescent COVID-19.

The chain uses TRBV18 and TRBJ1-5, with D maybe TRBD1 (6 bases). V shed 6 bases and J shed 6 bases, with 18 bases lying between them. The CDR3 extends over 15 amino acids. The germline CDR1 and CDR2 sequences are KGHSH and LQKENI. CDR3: CASSPSGVLGQPQHF. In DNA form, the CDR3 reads TGTGCCAGCTCCCCTTCAGGGGTATTAGGTCAGCCCCAGCATTTT.

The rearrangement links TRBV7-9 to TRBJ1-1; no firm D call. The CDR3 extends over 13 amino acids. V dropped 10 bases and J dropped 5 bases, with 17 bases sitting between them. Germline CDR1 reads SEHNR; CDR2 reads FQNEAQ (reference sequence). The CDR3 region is CATFGEGRTEAFF. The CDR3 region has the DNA TGTGCCACCTTCGGGGAGGGAAGGACTGAAGCTTTCTTT. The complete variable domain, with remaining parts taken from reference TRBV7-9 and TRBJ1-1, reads DTGVSQNPRHKITKRGQNVTFRCDPISEHNRLYWYRQTLGQGPEFLTYFQNEAQLEKSRLLSDRFSAERPKGSFSTLEIQRTEQGDSAMYLCATFGEGRTEAFFGQGTRLTVV.

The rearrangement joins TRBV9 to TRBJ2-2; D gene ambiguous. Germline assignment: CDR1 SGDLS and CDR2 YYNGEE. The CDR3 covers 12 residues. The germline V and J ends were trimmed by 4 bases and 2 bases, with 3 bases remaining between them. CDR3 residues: CASSPNTGELFF. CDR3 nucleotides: TGTGCCAGCAGCCCTAACACCGGGGAGCTGTTTTTT.

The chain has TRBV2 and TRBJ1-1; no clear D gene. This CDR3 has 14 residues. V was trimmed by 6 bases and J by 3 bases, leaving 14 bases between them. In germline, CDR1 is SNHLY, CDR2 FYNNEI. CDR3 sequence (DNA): TGTGCCAGCAGCCCCATCGCTCGGGACACTGAAGCTTTCTTT. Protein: CASSPIARDTEAFF.

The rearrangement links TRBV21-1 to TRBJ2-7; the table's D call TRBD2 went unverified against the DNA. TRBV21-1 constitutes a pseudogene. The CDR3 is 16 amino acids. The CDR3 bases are TGTGCCAGCAGCGCCTTGACTAGCGGGAGGGTTTACGAGCAGTACTTC. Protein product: CASSALTSGRVYEQYF.

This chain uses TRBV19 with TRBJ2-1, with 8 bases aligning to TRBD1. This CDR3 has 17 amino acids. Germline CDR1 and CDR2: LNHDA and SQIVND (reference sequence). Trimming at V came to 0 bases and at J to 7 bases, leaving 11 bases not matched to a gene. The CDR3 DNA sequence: TGTGCCAGTAGTATAGATCTGGTCCAGGGGGCGAAAAATGAGCAGTTCTTC. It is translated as CASSIDLVQGAKNEQFF.

The CDR3 protein is CASSYSGGSSYEQYF. The CDR3 region has the DNA TGTGCCAGCAGCTATAGCGGAGGAAGCTCCTACGAGCAGTACTTC. The chain has TRBV11-1 and TRBJ2-7, with D maybe TRBD2 (6 bases). Germline V gene sequence: CDR1 SGHAT, CDR2 FQDESV (reference sequence). The CDR3 spans 15 residues. Trimming cost V 4 bases and J 0 bases, with 13 bases left between them. Variable domain in full (rest from reference TRBV11-1 and TRBJ2-7): EAEVAQSPRYKITEKSQAVAFWCDPISGHATLYWYRQILGQGPELLVQFQDESVVDDSQLPKDRFSAERLKGVDSTLKIQPAELGDSAMYLCASSYSGGSSYEQYFGPGTRLTVT.

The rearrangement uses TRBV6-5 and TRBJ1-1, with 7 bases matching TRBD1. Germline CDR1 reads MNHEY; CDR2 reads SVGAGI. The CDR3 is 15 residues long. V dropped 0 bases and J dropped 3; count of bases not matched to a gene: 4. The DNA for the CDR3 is TGTGCCAGCAGTTACTCGACAGGGAAGTACACTGAAGCTTTCTTT. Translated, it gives CASSYSTGKYTEAFF.

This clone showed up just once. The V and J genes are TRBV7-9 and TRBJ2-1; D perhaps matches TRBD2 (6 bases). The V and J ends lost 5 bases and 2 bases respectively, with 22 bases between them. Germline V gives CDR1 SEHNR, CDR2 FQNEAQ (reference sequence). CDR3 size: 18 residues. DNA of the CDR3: TGTGCCAGCAGCACCCCGTGGGGGGAAAGTGTGGCCTACAATGAGCAGTTCTTC. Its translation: CASSTPWGESVAYNEQFF. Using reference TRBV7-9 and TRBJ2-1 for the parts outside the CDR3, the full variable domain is DTGVSQNPRHKITKRGQNVTFRCDPISEHNRLYWYRQTLGQGPEFLTYFQNEAQLEKSRLLSDRFSAERPKGSFSTLEIQRTEQGDSAMYLCASSTPWGESVAYNEQFFGPGTRLTVL.

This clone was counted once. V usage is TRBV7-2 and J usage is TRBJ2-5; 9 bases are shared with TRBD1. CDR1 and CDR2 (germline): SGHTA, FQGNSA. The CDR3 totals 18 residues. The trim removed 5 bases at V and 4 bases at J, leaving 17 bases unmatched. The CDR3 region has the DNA TGTGCCAGCAGCCACGCCCCTCCGGGACAGGGAAAAGGAGAGACCCAGTACTTC. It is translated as CASSHAPPGQGKGETQYF.

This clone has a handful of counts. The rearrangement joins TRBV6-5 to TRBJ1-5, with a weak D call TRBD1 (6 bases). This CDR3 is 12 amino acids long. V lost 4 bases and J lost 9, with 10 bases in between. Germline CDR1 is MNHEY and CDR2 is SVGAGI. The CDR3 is CASSSRGGPQHF. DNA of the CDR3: TGTGCCAGCAGTTCCAGGGGTGGGCCCCAGCATTTT.